A selection of T cell receptor beta chains follows, all from one sample in a study of cytomegalovirus exposure and HLA in healthy donors. Measured with immunoSEQ multiplex PCR; TCRdb has only the in-frame clones, and not every one. The sample lists about 85,000 clones, 75% to 90% seen once, with approximately 30% in the top ten. Specimen: PBMCs. All receptors derive from a man aged 50 to 59 in good health and CMV-seropositive. CDR3s include the opening cysteine and the closing phenylalanine or tryptophan. The D gene is left open where the match is weak. Some rows mark clone size as missing; the rest say once, few, many or name a class of expanded clone.

cdr3_aa cdr3_nt cdr3_length j_call d_call clone_size v_call
CASSQLGTRERDTQYF TGTGCCAGCAGCCAATTGGGGACTAGGGAACGAGATACGCAGTATTTT 16 TRBJ2-3 TRBD2 NA TRBV9
CASSYGYRVDYGYTF TGTGCCAGCAGTTACGGGTACAGGGTAGACTATGGCTACACCTTC 15 TRBJ1-2 NA few TRBV6-5
CASSLGWSGTVDEKLFF TGTGCCAGCAGCCTGGGGTGGAGTGGGACAGTGGATGAAAAACTGTTTTTT 17 TRBJ1-4 TRBD1 few TRBV7-9
CASSNRGSYEQYF TGTGCCAGCAGCAACAGGGGCTCCTACGAGCAGTACTTC 13 TRBJ2-7 TRBD1 NA TRBV6-1
CASSPRTATYEQYF TGTGCCAGCAGTCCCCGGACAGCTACCTACGAGCAGTACTTC 14 TRBJ2-7 NA NA TRBV6-5
CASSVAIGDTQYF TGTGCCAGCAGTGTGGCGATCGGGGATACGCAGTATTTT 13 TRBJ2-3 NA NA TRBV2
CASSLQPGQGNSPLHF TGCGCCAGCAGCTTGCAACCGGGACAGGGTAATTCACCCCTCCACTTT 16 TRBJ1-6 TRBD1 NA TRBV5-1
CASSLSLAGEGENIQYF TGTGCCAGCAGCTTGTCACTAGCGGGAGAGGGGGAAAACATTCAGTACTTC 17 TRBJ2-4 TRBD2 NA TRBV7-9
CASSLDQTVAYEQYF TGTGCCAGCAGCTTAGACCAAACAGTAGCCTACGAGCAGTACTTC 15 TRBJ2-7 NA NA TRBV7-9
CASSAGQGAPEAFF TGCGCCAGCAGCGCGGGACAGGGGGCCCCTGAAGCTTTCTTT 14 TRBJ1-1 TRBD1 NA TRBV5-1
CASSDRAGGTDTQYF TGTGCCAGCAGTGACAGAGCGGGAGGGACAGATACGCAGTATTTT 15 TRBJ2-3 TRBD2 NA TRBV6-4
CASSRIAGTSTDTQYF TGCGCCAGCAGCCGGATAGCGGGGACCAGCACAGATACGCAGTATTTT 16 TRBJ2-3 TRBD2 once TRBV4-1
CASSFGDSRNTEAFF TGTGCCAGCAGCTTCGGGGACTCAAGGAACACTGAAGCTTTCTTT 15 TRBJ1-1 NA NA TRBV5-6
CSVQVQGNYGYTF TGCAGCGTTCAGGTGCAGGGCAACTATGGCTACACCTTC 13 TRBJ1-2 NA NA TRBV29-1
CSVEDGGASYGYTF TGCAGCGTTGAAGATGGAGGGGCCTCCTATGGCTACACCTTC 14 TRBJ1-2 NA NA TRBV29-1
CATSQGSSSYNEQFF TGTGCCACCAGCCAGGGGTCGAGCTCCTACAATGAGCAGTTCTTC 15 TRBJ2-1 NA NA TRBV15
CASSLGRVQETQYF TGCGCCAGCAGCTTGGGCAGGGTTCAGGAGACCCAGTACTTC 14 TRBJ2-5 NA NA TRBV5-1
CASSSSGSTDTQYF TGTGCCAGCAGTTCTAGCGGGAGCACAGATACGCAGTATTTT 14 TRBJ2-3 TRBD2 NA TRBV7-6
CASSRTSGSSEQYF TGTGCCAGCAGCCGGACTAGCGGGAGCAGCGAGCAGTACTTC 14 TRBJ2-7 TRBD2 once TRBV5-4
CASSLGATGANVLTF TGTGCCAGCAGCTTGGGAGCAACTGGGGCCAACGTCCTGACTTTC 15 TRBJ2-6 NA NA TRBV5-4
CASSTTGDGRTEAFF TGTGCCAGTAGTACGACAGGGGATGGTCGCACTGAAGCTTTCTTT 15 TRBJ1-1 TRBD1 NA TRBV19
CATYGANTEAFF TGTGCCACTTATGGGGCTAACACTGAAGCTTTCTTT 12 TRBJ1-1 NA NA TRBV27
CASSDPGQGNTEAFF TGTGCCAGCAGTGACCCGGGACAGGGAAACACTGAAGCTTTCTTT 15 TRBJ1-1 TRBD1 NA TRBV25-1
CASMTGSPTFF TGTGCCAGCATGACAGGGTCCCCAACTTTCTTT 11 TRBJ1-1 TRBD1 once TRBV2
CASSPRASGRWRETQYF TGTGCCAGCAGTCCCCGGGCTAGCGGGAGGTGGCGAGAGACCCAGTACTTC 17 TRBJ2-5 TRBD2 NA TRBV7-9
CASRDYMNTEAFF TGTGCCAGCAGAGACTATATGAACACTGAAGCTTTCTTT 13 TRBJ1-1 NA NA TRBV9
CSVEDPDRGEKLFF TGCAGCGTTGAAGATCCGGACAGGGGTGAAAAACTGTTTTTT 14 TRBJ1-4 TRBD1 NA TRBV29-1
CASSEYGLASSYEQYF TGTGCCAGCAGTGAATATGGTCTAGCGAGCTCCTACGAGCAGTACTTC 16 TRBJ2-7 NA NA TRBV25-1
CASSVEGVAGNTIYF TGTGCCAGCAGCGTAGAGGGGGTAGCGGGAAACACCATATATTTT 15 TRBJ1-3 NA NA TRBV9
CASSFAEEETQYF TGTGCCAGCAGCTTCGCAGAGGAAGAGACCCAGTACTTC 13 TRBJ2-5 NA NA TRBV7-8
CAWSRGPEAFF TGTGCCTGGAGTAGAGGGCCTGAAGCTTTCTTT 11 TRBJ1-1 NA NA TRBV30
CAIRTGRTYEQYF TGTGCCATCAGGACAGGGCGGACCTACGAGCAGTACTTC 13 TRBJ2-7 TRBD1 NA TRBV10-3
CASSYSSPAQGPAQYF TGTGCCAGCAGTTACTCGAGTCCCGCGCAGGGGCCTGCGCAGTATTTT 16 TRBJ2-3 NA once TRBV6-6
CASPAPGRRWNNEQFF TGTGCCAGTCCAGCCCCAGGGCGCCGGTGGAACAATGAGCAGTTCTTC 16 TRBJ2-1 NA NA TRBV19
CASGGGPEAFF TGTGCCAGCGGCGGGGGACCTGAAGCTTTCTTT 11 TRBJ1-1 NA once TRBV2
CASSPYRVVQYF TGTGCCAGCAGCCCGTACAGGGTAGTGCAGTACTTC 12 TRBJ2-7 NA NA TRBV11-2
CASSYRQGDNSPLHF TGTGCCAGCAGTTATAGACAGGGAGATAATTCACCCCTCCACTTT 15 TRBJ1-6 TRBD1 NA TRBV2
CAWSVWSSGTMNNEQFF TGTGCCTGGAGTGTATGGTCTAGCGGAACGATGAACAATGAGCAGTTCTTC 17 TRBJ2-1 TRBD2 NA TRBV30
CASSFASGGRDTQYF TGTGCCAGCAGCTTCGCTAGCGGGGGGCGGGATACGCAGTATTTT 15 TRBJ2-3 TRBD2 NA TRBV7-9
CASSQEGRGDTQYF TGTGCCAGCAGCCAGGAGGGGAGGGGAGATACGCAGTATTTT 14 TRBJ2-3 TRBD2 NA TRBV25-1
CASSEFDREGGYTF TGTGCCAGCAGCGAATTTGACAGGGAAGGTGGCTACACCTTC 14 TRBJ1-2 TRBD1 NA TRBV7-2
CASNKPGQGYNEQFF TGTGCCAGCAACAAACCGGGACAGGGGTACAATGAGCAGTTCTTC 15 TRBJ2-1 TRBD1 once TRBV6-5
CAISEGTSNEQFF TGTGCCATCAGTGAGGGGACTAGCAATGAGCAGTTCTTC 13 TRBJ2-1 TRBD2 once TRBV10-3
CASSPTSTYEQYF TGTGCCAGCAGCCCGACTAGCACTTACGAGCAGTACTTC 13 TRBJ2-7 TRBD2 medium-sized TRBV7-9
CASSPEWGGNQPQHF TGTGCCAGCTCACCGGAGTGGGGGGGCAATCAGCCCCAGCATTTT 15 TRBJ1-5 NA NA TRBV18
CASSLGTPFTGELFF TGTGCCAGTAGTCTGGGGACTCCTTTCACCGGGGAGCTGTTTTTT 15 TRBJ2-2 NA NA TRBV19
CAWSVQDAYEQYF TGTGCCTGGAGTGTACAGGACGCCTACGAGCAGTACTTC 13 TRBJ2-7 NA NA TRBV30
CSVERASGEAFF TGCAGCGTTGAAAGAGCCAGCGGGGAAGCTTTCTTT 12 TRBJ1-1 NA NA TRBV29-1
CASGLGESGNTIYF TGTGCTAGTGGTTTAGGGGAATCTGGAAACACCATATATTTT 14 TRBJ1-3 NA NA TRBV12-5
CASSFRQQASSYEQYF TGTGCCAGCAGCTTTAGGCAGCAGGCGAGCTCCTACGAGCAGTACTTC 16 TRBJ2-7 NA NA TRBV7-2
CASSLARNSYEQYF TGTGCCAGCAGCTTGGCCAGAAACTCCTACGAGCAGTACTTC 14 TRBJ2-7 NA NA TRBV5-8
CASRGTKWELFF TGTGCCAGCAGGGGGACTAAATGGGAGCTGTTTTTT 12 TRBJ2-2 TRBD2 NA TRBV6-1
CASRTPGLAADTQYF TGTGCCAGCAGAACTCCGGGACTAGCGGCAGATACGCAGTATTTT 15 TRBJ2-3 TRBD2 NA TRBV28
CSVSGQFF TGCAGTGTCTCCGGGCAGTTCTTC 8 TRBJ2-1 NA NA TRBV20-1
CASSLARRGDETQYF TGTGCCAGCAGCTTAGCGCGTCGAGGTGATGAGACCCAGTACTTC 15 TRBJ2-5 NA NA TRBV7-9
CAWTYDRVYSPLHF TGTGCCTGGACATACGACAGGGTTTACTCACCCCTCCACTTT 14 TRBJ1-6 TRBD1 once TRBV30
CAWSKLTSTDTQYF TGTGCCTGGAGTAAGCTTACTAGCACAGATACGCAGTATTTT 14 TRBJ2-3 NA NA TRBV30
CSVRAWQGSYEQYF TGCAGCGTCCGAGCGTGGCAGGGCTCCTACGAGCAGTACTTC 14 TRBJ2-7 NA NA TRBV29-1